Listed here are 19 T cell receptor beta chains from one sample, sequenced in a study of identical twins. TCRdb itself ran the 5' RACE reads through MiXCR, one entry per CDR3 protein. The sample carries under 350,000 distinct CDR3 sequences, roughly 9.8% recorded once. In addition, the sample was reused for a study of yellow fever vaccine responses in identical twins.

The material sequenced was CD8+ T cells sorted from blood. The receptors derive from a woman aged 18-35 years in good health.

This clonotype turned up a few times. The V call is TRBV10-2, the J call TRBJ2-7; tentatively, D is TRBD2 (6 bases). CDR1 is WSHSY, CDR2 SAAADI, per germline. The CDR3 length is 16 residues. The germline V and J ends were trimmed by 7 bases and 1 base, with 20 bases remaining between them. The CDR3 DNA sequence: TGCGCCAGCACAGAAACCCCCGTGGAGGGATCCTACGAGCAGTACTTC. Translated, it gives CASTETPVEGSYEQYF.

The rearrangement joins TRBV6-5 to TRBJ2-7; possible D gene TRBD1, 6 bases. Per germline, CDR1 MNHEY and CDR2 SVGAGI. The CDR3 loop spans 15 amino acids. The germline V and J ends were trimmed by 6 bases and 0 bases, with 15 bases remaining between them. The CDR3 here is CASSLAGDGSYEQYF. CDR3 sequence (DNA): TGTGCCAGCAGCTTAGCAGGGGATGGCTCCTACGAGCAGTACTTC.

This clonotype was seen many times. This chain joins TRBV7-9 and TRBJ2-5; D is unclear. Germline CDR1 and CDR2: SEHNR and FQNEAQ (reference sequence). V lost 5 bases, J lost 2 bases, and 12 bases lay in between. This CDR3 is 14 amino acids long. The CDR3 DNA reads TGTGCCAGCAGCCCAAGGGCAGCTCAAGAGACCCAGTACTTC. This codes for CASSPRAAQETQYF.

In this sample, this clonotype turned up many times. The V call is TRBV3-1, the J call TRBJ2-1; 12 nucleotides match TRBD1. There are 16 residues in the CDR3. The germline V gene has CDR1 LGHDT and CDR2 YNNKEL (reference sequence). Losses at the gene ends were 0 bases for V and 7 bases for J; bases not matched to a gene: 4. The chain's CDR3 is CASSQDLGQGANEQFF. Here the CDR3 DNA reads TGTGCCAGCAGCCAAGATTTGGGACAGGGGGCTAATGAGCAGTTCTTC.

Only a few counts were recorded for this clonotype. The V and J genes are TRBV29-1 and TRBJ2-1, with TRBD2 matching 8 bases. V was clipped by 3 bases and J by 7 bases; unmatched bases: 8. The CDR3 contains 14 residues. The germline V gene encodes CDR1 SQVTM and CDR2 ANQGSEA. The CDR3 nucleotides read TGCAGCGTTGAGGGGCTAGCGGGCCTTAATGAGCAGTTCTTC. Its protein product is CSVEGLAGLNEQFF.

In this sample, this clonotype turned up a few times. This sequence joins TRBV4-2 and TRBJ2-7; D uncertain. The CDR3 has 13 amino acids. Germline V gives CDR1 LGHNA, CDR2 YNFKEQ. The germline V and J ends were trimmed by 1 base and 4 bases, with 8 bases remaining between them. The CDR3 region has the DNA TGTGCCAGCAGCCAAGTTTACGGTTACGAGCAGTACTTC. Residues: CASSQVYGYEQYF.

This clonotype was counted only a few times. The chain links TRBV2 to TRBJ2-3; D may be TRBD1 (5 bases). Germline V lookup: CDR1 SNHLY, CDR2 FYNNEI. V was trimmed by 11 bases and J by 4 bases, leaving 19 bases between them. This CDR3 is built from 14 residues. Here the CDR3 DNA reads TGTGCCGGACAAGCTGTTCCCCCCCCAGATACGCAGTATTTT. Translated, it gives CAGQAVPPPDTQYF.

This clonotype was recorded many times. The chain recombines TRBV7-9 with TRBJ2-7, with 7 positions matching TRBD1. V gave up 5 bases and J gave up 2 bases; unmatched junction bases: 15. Germline V gene data show CDR1 as SEHNR and CDR2 as FQNEAQ (reference sequence). The CDR3 is 17 residues long. The CDR3 coding sequence is TGTGCCAGCAGCCCACCCTCTTCTGGACAGGCCGCCTACGAGCAGTACTTC. Translating gives CASSPPSSGQAAYEQYF.

This clonotype has a handful of counts. V and J are TRBV6-2 or TRBV6-3 and TRBJ2-7; no clear D. Germline CDR1 MNHEY, CDR2 SVGEGT. V was pared by 6 bases and J by 2 bases, with 17 bases between. The CDR3 extends over 15 amino acids. The CDR3 region is CASSPFVTGAYEQYF. The CDR3 DNA follows: TGTGCCAGCAGCCCCTTCGTGACCGGAGCCTACGAGCAGTACTTC.

This clonotype was counted at least ten times. The gene calls are TRBV7-8 and TRBJ2-3; D could derive from TRBD1 or TRBD2 (5 bases each). Germline CDR1 reads SGHVS; CDR2 reads FQNEAQ. This CDR3 is 12 amino acids long. The CDR3 spells CATSGDEITQYF. The CDR3 nucleotides are TGTGCTACGTCCGGGGACGAGATAACGCAGTATTTT.

There are many counts of this clonotype. The genes are TRBV2 and TRBJ2-3; D unresolved. V lost 3 bases to trimming and J lost 1 base, with 2 bases between them. Germline CDR1 is SNHLY and CDR2 is FYNNEI. This CDR3 has 12 residues. Here the CDR3 reads CASSDRTDTQYF. The CDR3 region has the DNA TGTGCCAGCAGTGACCGCACAGATACGCAGTATTTT. The whole variable domain, filled in from reference TRBV2 and TRBJ2-3, reads EPEVTQTPSHQVTQMGQEVILRCVPISNHLYFYWYRQILGQKVEFLVSFYNNEISEKSEIFDDQFSVERPDGSNFTLKIRSTKLEDSAMYFCASSDRTDTQYFGPGTRLTVL.

The V gene is TRBV7-6, the J gene TRBJ2-1; TRBD2 matches at 10 bases. The germline V gene has CDR1 SGHVS and CDR2 FNYEAQ. Losses at the gene ends were 1 base for V and 5 bases for J; bases not matched to a gene: 5. This CDR3 has 16 amino acids. The CDR3 protein is CASSLGLAGADNEQFF. In DNA form, the CDR3 reads TGTGCCAGCAGCTTAGGGCTAGCGGGAGCGGACAATGAGCAGTTCTTC.

This clonotype was seen a few times. V gene TRBV6-5 combines with J gene TRBJ2-3, with 12 nucleotides matching TRBD2. With V trimmed by 4 bases and J by 4 bases, 15 bases remained unmatched. The germline V gene encodes CDR1 MNHEY and CDR2 SVGAGI. There are 19 residues in the CDR3. The CDR3 DNA reads TGTGCCAGCAGTTTACGACTAGCGGGAGATGAAGTTGCCCCAGATACGCAGTATTTT. Translated: CASSLRLAGDEVAPDTQYF.

This clonotype was found many times. V gene TRBV7-9 combines with J gene TRBJ2-1, with D perhaps TRBD2 (5 bases). The germline V and J ends were trimmed by 7 bases and 1 base, with 11 bases remaining between them. This CDR3 region has 14 residues. CDR1 is SEHNR, CDR2 FQNEAQ, per germline (reference sequence). CDR3 sequence reads: CASTSPGSYNEQFF. The CDR3 bases are TGTGCCAGCACTAGCCCGGGGTCCTACAATGAGCAGTTCTTC.

The chain carries TRBV7-2 and TRBJ2-5; no firm D call. The germline V gene encodes CDR1 SGHTA and CDR2 FQGNSA. Trimming removed 2 bases from V and 2 bases from J, with 12 bases in between. The CDR3 loop spans 15 amino acids. The CDR3 here is CASSLSLTVQETQYF. The CDR3 bases are TGTGCCAGCAGCTTAAGCTTGACGGTGCAAGAGACCCAGTACTTC. The full variable domain, completed using reference TRBV7-2 and TRBJ2-5, is GAGVSQSPSNKVTEKGKDVELRCDPISGHTALYWYRQSLGQGLEFLIYFQGNSAPDKSGLPSDRFSAERTGGSVSTLTIQRTQQEDSAVYLCASSLSLTVQETQYFGPGTRLLVL.

There are a few counts of this clonotype. The V gene is TRBV7-9, the J gene TRBJ2-5, with a tentative D call TRBD1 (8 bases). Germline V gives CDR1 SEHNR, CDR2 FQNEAQ (reference sequence). The CDR3 is made up of 15 amino acids. With 5 bases removed from V and 2 bases from J, the gap between germline ends came to 15 bases. The CDR3 loop reads CASSTQGGVQETQYF. The DNA for the CDR3 is TGTGCCAGCAGCACACAGGGGGGGGTGCAAGAGACCCAGTACTTC.

The chain recombines TRBV15 with TRBJ2-5; possibly TRBD2 for D (5 bases). The CDR3 runs 15 residues. Germline lookup yields CDR1 LNHNV and CDR2 YYDKDF (reference sequence). The ends were cut back, 3 bases at V and 5 bases at J, with 16 bases in the middle. The CDR3 nucleotides read TGTGCCACCAGCAGTTCCGAGGGATTGGGTGAGACCCAGTACTTC. Its translation: CATSSSEGLGETQYF.

A few counts support this clonotype. The chain is built from TRBV9 and TRBJ2-5, with 7 bases fitting TRBD1. Germline assignment: CDR1 SGDLS and CDR2 YYNGEE. The CDR3 length is 14 residues. V lost 6 bases, J lost 0 bases, and 5 bases stayed unmatched. CDR3 protein: CASTPGGNQETQYF. CDR3 coding DNA: TGTGCCAGCACCCCAGGGGGAAACCAAGAGACCCAGTACTTC.

This clonotype came up a few times. V is TRBV27 and J is TRBJ2-3; D not resolved. This CDR3 comprises 13 residues. Trimming left V 2 bases short and J 6 bases short, with 9 bases between. Germline CDR1 is MNHEY and CDR2 is SMNVEV (reference sequence). CDR3 loop: CASSLDQPDTQYF. The DNA for the CDR3 is TGTGCCAGCAGTTTAGACCAGCCGGATACGCAGTATTTT.